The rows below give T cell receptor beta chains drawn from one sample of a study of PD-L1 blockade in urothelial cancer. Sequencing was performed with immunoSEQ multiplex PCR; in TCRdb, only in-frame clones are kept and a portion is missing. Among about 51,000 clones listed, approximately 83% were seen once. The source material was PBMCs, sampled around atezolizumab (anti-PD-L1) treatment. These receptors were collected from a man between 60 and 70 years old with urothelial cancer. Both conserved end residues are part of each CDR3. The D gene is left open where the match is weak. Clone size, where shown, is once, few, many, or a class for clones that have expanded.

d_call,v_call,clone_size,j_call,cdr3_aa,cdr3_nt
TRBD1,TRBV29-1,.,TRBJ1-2,CSVEVGTGEYGYTF,TGCAGCGTTGAAGTGGGGACAGGGGAATATGGCTACACCTTC
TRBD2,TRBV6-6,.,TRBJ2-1,CASRPSGRTEQFF,TGTGCCAGCAGGCCTAGCGGGAGGACTGAGCAGTTCTTC
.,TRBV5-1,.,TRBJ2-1,CASSVDKPSYNEQFF,TGCGCCAGCAGCGTAGACAAACCCTCCTACAATGAGCAGTTCTTC
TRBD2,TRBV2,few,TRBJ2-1,CASRGLRRLLAGEYEQFF,TGTGCCAGCAGGGGACTTCGAAGACTACTAGCGGGAGAGTATGAGCAGTTCTTC
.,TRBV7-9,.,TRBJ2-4,CASSLEAGPVGGNIQYF,TGTGCCAGCAGCTTAGAGGCGGGGCCAGTAGGCGGAAACATTCAGTACTTC
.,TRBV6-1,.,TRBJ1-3,CAIKVGSYTIYF,TGTGCCATCAAGGTGGGGAGCTACACCATATATTTT
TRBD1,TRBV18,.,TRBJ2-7,CASSPGTGGSYEQYF,TGTGCCAGCTCACCGGGGACAGGGGGCTCCTACGAGCAGTACTTC
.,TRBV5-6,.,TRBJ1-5,CASSLRANQPQHF,TGTGCCAGCAGCTTGAGAGCGAATCAGCCCCAGCATTTT
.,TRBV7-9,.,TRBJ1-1,CASSFQYSKMNTEAFF,TGTGCCAGCAGCTTTCAATATAGTAAGATGAACACTGAAGCTTTCTTT
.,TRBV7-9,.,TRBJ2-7,CASRSRGSETYEQYF,TGTGCCAGCAGGAGCCGGGGTAGCGAAACCTACGAGCAGTACTTC
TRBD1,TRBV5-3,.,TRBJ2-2,CARRYRDRGIPGELFF,TGTGCCAGAAGGTACCGGGACAGGGGGATTCCCGGGGAGCTGTTTTTT
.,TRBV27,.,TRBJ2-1,CASSSDRGGYNEQFF,TGTGCCAGCAGCAGCGACAGAGGTGGCTACAATGAGCAGTTCTTC
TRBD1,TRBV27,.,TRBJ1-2,CASSFSPTGGLAGYTF,TGTGCCAGCAGTTTTTCCCCGACAGGGGGTTTGGCTGGCTACACCTTC
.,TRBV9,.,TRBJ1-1,CASSASTDNTEAFF,TGTGCCAGCAGCGCCTCGACTGACAACACTGAAGCTTTCTTT
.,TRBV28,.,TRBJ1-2,CASNSFRLGRGYTF,TGTGCCAGCAATTCCTTTCGACTTGGCCGGGGCTACACCTTC
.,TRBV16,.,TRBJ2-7,CASSRSTGGNEQYF,TGTGCCAGCAGCCGCTCGACAGGTGGGAACGAGCAGTACTTC
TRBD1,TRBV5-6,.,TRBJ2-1,CASSLLGQGVGNEQFF,TGTGCCAGCAGCCTCTTGGGACAGGGGGTGGGCAATGAGCAGTTCTTC
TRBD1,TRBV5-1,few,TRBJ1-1,CASRWDRANTEAFF,TGCGCCAGCAGGTGGGACAGGGCGAACACTGAAGCTTTCTTT
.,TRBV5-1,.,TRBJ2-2,CASSLAGFAGELFF,TGCGCCAGCAGCTTGGCCGGGTTCGCCGGGGAGCTGTTTTTT
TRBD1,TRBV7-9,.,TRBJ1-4,CASSSRDRPNEKLFF,TGTGCCAGCAGCTCAAGGGACAGGCCTAATGAAAAACTGTTTTTT
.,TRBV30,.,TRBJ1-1,CAWRALLNTEAFF,TGTGCCTGGAGGGCCCTCTTGAACACTGAAGCTTTCTTT
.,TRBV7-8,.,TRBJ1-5,CASIQGFFPNQPQHF,TGTGCCAGCATTCAGGGATTTTTCCCCAATCAGCCCCAGCATTTT
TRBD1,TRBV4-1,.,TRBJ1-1,CASSQDWGQRAPAFF,TGCGCCAGCAGCCAAGATTGGGGACAGAGGGCTCCGGCTTTCTTT
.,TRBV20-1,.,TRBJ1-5,CSVASDQPQHF,TGCAGCGTCGCCAGTGATCAGCCCCAGCATTTT
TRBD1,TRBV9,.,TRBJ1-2,CASSMTGLDGYTF,TGTGCCAGCAGCATGACAGGGTTGGATGGCTACACCTTC
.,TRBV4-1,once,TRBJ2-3,CASSPLGDSSWKRDTQYF,TGCGCCAGCAGCCCACTCGGAGATTCTAGCTGGAAGAGAGATACGCAGTATTTT
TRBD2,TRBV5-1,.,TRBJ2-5,CASSLERESQETQYF,TGTGCCAGCAGCTTAGAGCGGGAGAGCCAAGAGACCCAGTACTTC
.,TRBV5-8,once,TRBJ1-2,CASSRRGRANYGYTF,TGTGCCAGCAGCAGACGGGGGAGAGCTAACTATGGCTACACCTTC
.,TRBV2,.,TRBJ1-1,CASSNFPGTEAFF,TGTGCCAGCAGCAATTTCCCGGGTACTGAAGCTTTCTTT
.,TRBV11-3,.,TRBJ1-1,CASSLGGGYTEAFF,TGTGCCAGCAGCTTGGGGGGGGGCTACACTGAAGCTTTCTTT
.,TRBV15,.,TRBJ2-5,CATSGHRETQYF,TGTGCCACCAGCGGCCACAGAGAGACCCAGTACTTC
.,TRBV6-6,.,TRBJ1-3,CASTGLAGNTIYF,TGTGCCAGCACAGGGTTGGCTGGAAACACCATATATTTT
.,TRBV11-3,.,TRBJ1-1,CASSLVWGGTAEAFF,TGTGCCAGCAGCTTAGTGTGGGGGGGAACTGCCGAGGCTTTCTTT
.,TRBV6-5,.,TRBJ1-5,CASSYPGQDQPQHF,TGTGCCAGCAGTTACCCAGGGCAAGATCAGCCCCAGCATTTT
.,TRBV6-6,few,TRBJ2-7,CASSMDRAGGEQYF,TGTGCCAGCAGTATGGACAGAGCCGGGGGGGAGCAGTACTTC
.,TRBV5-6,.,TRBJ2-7,CASSFYARVGSYEQYF,TGTGCCAGCAGCTTTTACGCGAGGGTAGGCTCCTACGAGCAGTACTTC
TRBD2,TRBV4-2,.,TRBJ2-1,CASSLGLGANNEQFF,TGTGCCAGCAGCCTTGGACTAGGGGCAAACAATGAGCAGTTCTTC
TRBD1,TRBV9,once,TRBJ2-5,CASSVGQGYQTQYF,TGTGCCAGCAGCGTAGGACAGGGGTATCAGACCCAGTACTTC
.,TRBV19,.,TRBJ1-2,CASSPVGLGAAGYTF,TGTGCCAGTAGTCCGGTTGGCCTGGGGGCTGCGGGCTACACCTTC
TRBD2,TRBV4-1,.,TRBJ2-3,CASSRRAGGSDTQYF,TGCGCCAGCAGCCGGCGGGCGGGAGGGTCAGATACGCAGTATTTT
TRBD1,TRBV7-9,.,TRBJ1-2,CASSPTGAGGYTF,TGTGCCAGCAGCCCTACAGGGGCGGGTGGCTACACCTTC
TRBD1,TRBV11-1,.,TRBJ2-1,CASSSNRGSYNEQFF,TGTGCCAGCAGCTCGAACAGGGGCAGCTACAATGAGCAGTTCTTC